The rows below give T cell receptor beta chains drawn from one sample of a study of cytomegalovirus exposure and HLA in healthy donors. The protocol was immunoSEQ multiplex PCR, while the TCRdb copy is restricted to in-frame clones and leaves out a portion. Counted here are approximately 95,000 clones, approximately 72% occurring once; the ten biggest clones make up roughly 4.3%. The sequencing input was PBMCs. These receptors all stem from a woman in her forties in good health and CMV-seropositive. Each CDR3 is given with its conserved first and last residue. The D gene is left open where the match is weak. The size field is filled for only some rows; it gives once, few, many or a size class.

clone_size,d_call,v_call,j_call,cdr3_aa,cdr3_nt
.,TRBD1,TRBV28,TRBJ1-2,CASRGDRESAYGYTF,TGTGCCAGCAGGGGGGACAGGGAATCCGCCTATGGCTACACCTTC
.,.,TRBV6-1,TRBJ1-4,CASSEFDEKLFF,TGTGCCAGCAGTGAATTCGATGAAAAACTGTTTTTT
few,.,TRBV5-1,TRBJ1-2,CASSLDGNGYTF,TGCGCCAGCAGCTTGGACGGGAATGGCTACACCTTC
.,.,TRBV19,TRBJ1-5,CASSFQSGGQNPGNQPQHF,TGTGCCAGTAGTTTCCAATCGGGGGGCCAGAATCCCGGGAATCAGCCCCAGCATTTT
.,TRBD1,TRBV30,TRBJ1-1,CAWKIRDRDTEAFF,TGTGCCTGGAAAATCCGGGACAGGGATACTGAAGCTTTCTTT
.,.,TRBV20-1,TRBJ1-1,CSAALGGGDFF,TGCAGCGCGGCCCTGGGGGGAGGTGATTTCTTT
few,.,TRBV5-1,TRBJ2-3,CASSSLAGTDTQYF,TGCGCCAGCAGCTCCTTAGCGGGCACAGATACGCAGTATTTT
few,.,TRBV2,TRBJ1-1,CASSERQVLNTEAFF,TGTGCCAGCAGTGAGAGACAGGTACTGAACACTGAAGCTTTCTTT
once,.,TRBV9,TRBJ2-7,CASSGGGPSYEQYF,TGTGCCAGCAGTGGGGGGGGCCCTTCCTACGAGCAGTACTTC
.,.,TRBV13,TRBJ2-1,CASRRANNEQFF,TGTGCCAGCCGGCGGGCGAACAATGAGCAGTTCTTC
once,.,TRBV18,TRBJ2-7,CASSPTGVCEQYF,TGTGCCAGCTCACCCACGGGGGTCTGCGAGCAGTACTTC
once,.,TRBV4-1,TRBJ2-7,CASSQIQGVTYEQYF,TGCGCCAGCAGCCAGATACAGGGTGTTACCTACGAGCAGTACTTC
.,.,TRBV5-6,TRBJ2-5,CASSLAGGETQYF,TGTGCCAGCAGCTTGGCCGGAGGAGAGACCCAGTACTTC
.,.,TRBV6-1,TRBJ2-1,CASSEGPYNEQFF,TGTGCCAGCAGTGAAGGGCCCTACAATGAGCAGTTCTTC
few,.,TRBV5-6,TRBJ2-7,CASSLLGSSVYEQYF,TGTGCCAGCAGCTTGCTGGGCAGTTCGGTCTACGAGCAGTACTTC
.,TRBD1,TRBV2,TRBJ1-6,CASSPGTGRSPLHF,TGTGCCAGCAGTCCCGGGACAGGGAGGTCACCCCTCCACTTT
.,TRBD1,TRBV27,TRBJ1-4,CASSLTGAQPEKLFF,TGTGCCAGCAGTTTGACAGGGGCTCAACCCGAAAAACTGTTTTTT
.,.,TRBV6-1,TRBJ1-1,CASSVTEMNTEAFF,TGTGCCAGCAGTGTTACGGAGATGAACACTGAAGCTTTCTTT
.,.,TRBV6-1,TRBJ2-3,CASSEGAFYTDTQYF,TGTGCCAGCAGTGAGGGGGCTTTTTACACAGATACGCAGTATTTT
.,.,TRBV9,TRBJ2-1,CASSVGDSSYNEQFF,TGTGCCAGCAGCGTAGGAGATAGCTCCTACAATGAGCAGTTCTTC
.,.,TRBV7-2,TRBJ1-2,CASSFLVSPYGYTF,TGTGCCAGCAGCTTCTTAGTTAGCCCCTATGGCTACACCTTC
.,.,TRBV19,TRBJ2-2,CASRTLGLEGGELFF,TGTGCCAGTAGAACTTTAGGGCTTGAGGGCGGGGAGCTGTTTTTT
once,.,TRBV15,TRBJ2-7,CATSRDTPSGEQYF,TGTGCCACCAGCAGAGATACCCCCTCGGGGGAGCAGTACTTC
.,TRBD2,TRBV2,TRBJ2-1,CASSSGLAYNEQFF,TGTGCCAGCAGTTCGGGACTAGCCTACAATGAGCAGTTCTTC
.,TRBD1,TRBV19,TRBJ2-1,CASSILRTGFDEQFF,TGTGCCAGTAGTATTTTGCGGACAGGGTTCGATGAGCAGTTCTTC
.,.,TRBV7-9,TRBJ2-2,CASRRGGAGSNTGELFF,TGTGCCAGCAGGCGAGGTGGGGCAGGGTCGAACACCGGGGAGCTGTTTTTT
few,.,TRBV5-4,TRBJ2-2,CASSLVGGLANTGELFF,TGTGCCAGCAGCTTGGTGGGGGGGCTAGCGAACACCGGGGAGCTGTTTTTT
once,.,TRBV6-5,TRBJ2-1,CASSYSTPRAYNEQFF,TGTGCCAGCAGTTACTCGACCCCCAGGGCCTACAATGAGCAGTTCTTC
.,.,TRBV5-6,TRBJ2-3,CASSLDRVDTDTQYF,TGTGCCAGCAGCTTGGACAGGGTAGATACAGATACGCAGTATTTT
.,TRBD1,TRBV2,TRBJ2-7,CASNIKGPGGYEQYF,TGTGCCAGTAATATTAAAGGGCCAGGGGGCTACGAGCAGTACTTC
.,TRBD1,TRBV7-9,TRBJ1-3,CASSSGTGRDTIYF,TGTGCCAGCAGCTCAGGGACAGGGCGAGACACCATATATTTT
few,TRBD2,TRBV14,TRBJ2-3,CASSEQLRLARTDTQYF,TGTGCCAGCAGCGAGCAACTCCGACTAGCTCGCACAGATACGCAGTATTTT
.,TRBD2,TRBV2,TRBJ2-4,CASRRWTGGGNIQYF,TGTGCCAGCAGGAGGTGGACGGGGGGTGGGAACATTCAGTACTTC
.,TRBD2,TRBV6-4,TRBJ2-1,CASSDSGGEGHNEQFF,TGTGCCAGCAGTGACTCCGGGGGGGAGGGTCACAATGAGCAGTTCTTC
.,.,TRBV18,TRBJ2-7,CASSPHNPESYEQYF,TGTGCCAGCTCACCACATAATCCCGAGTCCTACGAGCAGTACTTC
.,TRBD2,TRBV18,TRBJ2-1,CASSPGGSSSYNEQFF,TGTGCCAGCTCACCGGGGGGGTCGAGCTCCTACAATGAGCAGTTCTTC
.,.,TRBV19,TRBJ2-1,CASSIPSPSGEEQFF,TGTGCCAGTAGTATACCCTCTCCATCAGGGGAGGAGCAGTTCTTC
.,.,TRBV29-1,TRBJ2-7,CSAWSGGPYEQYF,TGCAGCGCCTGGAGTGGGGGCCCCTACGAGCAGTACTTC
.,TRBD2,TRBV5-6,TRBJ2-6,CASSRGGGANVLTF,TGTGCCAGCAGCCGCGGGGGTGGGGCCAACGTCCTGACTTTC
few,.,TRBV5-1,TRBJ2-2,CASSEGEINTGELFF,TGCGCCAGCAGCGAGGGGGAGATAAACACCGGGGAGCTGTTTTTT
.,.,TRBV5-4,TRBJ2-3,CASSPLLAPPDTQYF,TGTGCCAGCAGCCCCCTATTAGCCCCTCCAGATACGCAGTATTTT
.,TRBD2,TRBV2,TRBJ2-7,CASSWTSGTYEQYF,TGTGCCAGCAGTTGGACTAGCGGGACCTACGAGCAGTACTTC
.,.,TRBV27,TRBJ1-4,CASSFRGRDEKLFF,TGTGCCAGCAGTTTCAGGGGCCGGGATGAAAAACTGTTTTTT
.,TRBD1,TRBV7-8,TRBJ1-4,CASSEQDRGGEKLFF,TGTGCCAGCAGCGAACAGGACAGGGGCGGCGAAAAACTGTTTTTT
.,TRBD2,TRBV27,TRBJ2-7,CASSLGRDPPRQYF,TGTGCCAGCAGCCTGGGGAGGGACCCTCCTCGGCAGTACTTC
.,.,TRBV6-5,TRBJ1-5,CASSYGRSGQPQHF,TGTGCCAGCAGTTACGGCAGGTCTGGTCAGCCCCAGCATTTT
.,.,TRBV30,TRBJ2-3,CAWSPSTDTQYF,TGTGCCTGGAGTCCTAGCACAGATACGCAGTATTTT
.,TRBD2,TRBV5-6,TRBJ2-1,CASSALTSGADNEQFF,TGTGCCAGCAGCGCGCTGACTAGCGGGGCTGACAATGAGCAGTTCTTC
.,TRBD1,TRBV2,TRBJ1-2,CASSDRTGGAFWGYTF,TGTGCCAGCAGTGATCGGACAGGGGGCGCTTTTTGGGGCTACACCTTC
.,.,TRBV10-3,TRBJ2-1,CAISEWAGVGGEQFF,TGTGCCATCAGTGAGTGGGCAGGGGTTGGTGGTGAGCAGTTCTTC
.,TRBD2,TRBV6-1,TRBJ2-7,CASSGRGRANEQYF,TGTGCCAGCAGTGGCCGCGGGAGGGCCAACGAGCAGTACTTC
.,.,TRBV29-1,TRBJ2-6,CSVDGGTGANVLTF,TGCAGCGTTGACGGGGGAACTGGGGCCAACGTCCTGACTTTC
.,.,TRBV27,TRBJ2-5,CASSLTGGSGETQYF,TGTGCCAGCAGTTTAACGGGTGGGAGCGGTGAGACCCAGTACTTC
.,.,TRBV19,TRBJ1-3,CASSWVVTRSSGNTIYF,TGTGCCAGTAGTTGGGTCGTCACAAGGAGCTCTGGAAACACCATATATTTT
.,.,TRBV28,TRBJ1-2,CASSPNYYGYTF,TGTGCCAGCAGCCCGAATTACTACGGCTACACCTTC